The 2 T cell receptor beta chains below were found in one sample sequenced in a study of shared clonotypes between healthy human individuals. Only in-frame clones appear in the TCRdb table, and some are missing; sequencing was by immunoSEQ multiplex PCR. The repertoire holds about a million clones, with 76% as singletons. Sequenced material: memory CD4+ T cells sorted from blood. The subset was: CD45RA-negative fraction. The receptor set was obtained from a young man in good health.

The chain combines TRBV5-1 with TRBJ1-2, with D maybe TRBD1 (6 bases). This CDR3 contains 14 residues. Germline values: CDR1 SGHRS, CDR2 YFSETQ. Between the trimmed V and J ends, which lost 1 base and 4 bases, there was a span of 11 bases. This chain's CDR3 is CASSLPGEAYGYTF. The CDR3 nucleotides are TGCGCCAGCAGCTTGCCAGGGGAGGCCTATGGCTACACCTTC.

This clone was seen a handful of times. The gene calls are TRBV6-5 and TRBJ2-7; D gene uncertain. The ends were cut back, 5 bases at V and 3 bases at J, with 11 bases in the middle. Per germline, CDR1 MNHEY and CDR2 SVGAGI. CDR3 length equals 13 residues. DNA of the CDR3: TGTGCCAGCAGTAAATTAAGGAACTACGAGCAGTACTTC. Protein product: CASSKLRNYEQYF.